The 13 T cell receptor beta chains reported below all come from one sample, sequenced in a study of human T cells and chemical hapten exposure. The time point was: pre-sensitization, week 0. Indicated treatment: therapeutic diphenylcyclopropenone sensitization with weekly scalp DPC. The authors' total RNA extraction used unfractionated whole blood. A single record per CDR3 protein comes from TCRdb applying MiXCR to the RACE reads. Found here are 35,000 to 40,000 distinct CDR3 sequences, approximately 12% of them singletons; the top ten hold approximately 1.9%. This specimen consisted of whole blood, obtained in connection with sensitization to the hapten diphenylcyclopropenone (DPC). All receptors come from a woman between 40 and 50 years old with alopecia areata. Some clones in this sample may be carry-over from other donors' samples.

This clonotype was counted between two and nine times. The V and J genes are TRBV7-8 and TRBJ1-2; 8 bases align to TRBD1. CDR1 and CDR2 (germline): SGHVS, FQNEAQ. The CDR3 is made up of 15 amino acids. V was clipped by 7 bases and J by 0 bases; unmatched bases: 7. The CDR3 nucleotides are TGTGCCAGCACCACCGGACAGGGATCTAACTATGGCTACACCTTC. This sequence encodes CASTTGQGSNYGYTF.

In its sample, this clonotype was seen once. The chain employs TRBV28 and TRBJ2-7; D may match TRBD1 or TRBD2 (6 bases each). Germline CDR1 MDHEN, CDR2 SYDVKM. The CDR3 length is 12 residues. The CDR3 region has the DNA TGTGTCAGTGGGGGGCGCCAATACGAGCAGTACTTC. Translating it yields CVSGGRQYEQYF.

This clonotype was picked up many times. V usage is TRBV20-1 and J usage is TRBJ1-1, with 7 bases matching TRBD1. J was trimmed by 0 bases and V by 3 bases; bases with no gene match: 7. CDR1 is DFQATT and CDR2 is SNEGSKA in the germline V gene (reference sequence). The CDR3 totals 15 residues. DNA of the CDR3: TGCAGTGCTAGGGAACAGGGGATAATGAACACTGAAGCTTTCTTT. As protein: CSAREQGIMNTEAFF.

This clonotype was recorded many times. This chain links TRBV18 with TRBJ2-1; no clear D gene. This CDR3 is 14 amino acids long. The germline V gene has CDR1 KGHSH and CDR2 LQKENI. With 2 bases removed from V and 2 bases from J, the gap between germline ends came to 7 bases. Here the CDR3 reads CASSPIVPYNEQFF. CDR3 DNA sequence: TGTGCCAGCTCACCAATTGTCCCCTACAATGAGCAGTTCTTC.

Ten or more counts support this clonotype. V is TRBV12-3 or TRBV12-4 and J is TRBJ1-6; D is perhaps TRBD1 (6 bases). V dropped 5 bases and J dropped 10 bases, with 9 bases sitting between them. This CDR3 is 12 amino acids long. The CDR3 sequence: CASSAGESPLHF. The CDR3 region has the DNA TGTGCCAGCAGTGCAGGGGAATCACCCCTCCACTTT.

This chain joins TRBV7-2 and TRBJ2-7, with 7 nucleotides matching TRBD2. The CDR3 has 12 amino acids. Germline assignment: CDR1 SGHTA and CDR2 FQGNSA. The V segment lost 5 bases and the J segment 6 bases; nucleotides outside the gene matches: 4. CDR3 sequence (DNA): TGTGCCAGCAGCCCGACTAGCCTCGAGCAGTACTTC. Residues: CASSPTSLEQYF.

CDR3 nucleotide sequence: TGTGCCAGCAGTTTAGGTGACTACAACACCGGGGAGCTGTTTTTT. It codes for CASSLGDYNTGELFF. This chain joins TRBV27 and TRBJ2-2; tentative D call: TRBD2 (5 bases). Trimming left V 2 bases short and J 2 bases short, with 9 bases between. Germline loops: CDR1 MNHEY, CDR2 SMNVEV (reference sequence). This CDR3 is 15 amino acids long.

The sample holds a few counts of this clonotype. V is TRBV7-9 and J is TRBJ2-1, with D possibly TRBD1 on 6 matching bases. CDR1 is SEHNR, CDR2 FQNEAQ, per germline (reference sequence). Trimming cost V 1 base and J 5 bases, with 15 bases left between them. The CDR3 loop spans 16 amino acids. The CDR3 nucleotides read TGTGCCAGCAGCTTAGAATACAGGGAGTTCAACAATGAGCAGTTCTTC. It encodes CASSLEYREFNNEQFF. Based on the CDR3 plus reference TRBV7-9 and TRBJ2-1, the full variable domain is DTGVSQNPRHKITKRGQNVTFRCDPISEHNRLYWYRQTLGQGPEFLTYFQNEAQLEKSRLLSDRFSAERPKGSFSTLEIQRTEQGDSAMYLCASSLEYREFNNEQFFGPGTRLTVL.

This clonotype was observed a handful of times. The V call is TRBV28, the J call TRBJ1-1; D gene ambiguous. Germline V CDR1 and CDR2: MDHEN, SYDVKM. The CDR3 covers 14 residues. The V end was cut by 3 bases, the J end by 5 bases, with 13 bases between. DNA of the CDR3: TGTGCCAGCAGTTTGGCCAGAGTCGGAACTGAAGCTTTCTTT. Translated, it gives CASSLARVGTEAFF. The full variable domain, in which reference TRBV28 and TRBJ1-1 provide the parts outside the CDR3, is DVKVTQSSRYLVKRTGEKVFLECVQDMDHENMFWYRQDPGLGLRLIYFSYDVKMKEKGDIPEGYSVSREKKERFSLILESASTNQTSMYLCASSLARVGTEAFFGQGTRLTVV.

This clonotype appeared many times. The chain combines TRBV6-5 with TRBJ2-7, with TRBD2 matching 9 bases. The CDR3 covers 15 residues. Germline assignment: CDR1 MNHEY and CDR2 SVGAGI. V lost 0 bases and J lost 3; bases outside the gene matches: 3. CDR3 bases: TGTGCCAGCAGTTACTCGGGACTAGCTGGCTACGAGCAGTACTTC. Amino acid sequence: CASSYSGLAGYEQYF.

This clonotype appeared many times. The chain uses TRBV7-2 and TRBJ2-2, with D uncertain. This CDR3 is built from 13 residues. V was shortened by 0 bases and J by 5 bases, with 4 bases between the two germline ends. The germline V gene encodes CDR1 SGHTA and CDR2 FQGNSA. The CDR3 nucleotides are TGTGCCAGCAGCTTAGCCTTAACCGGGGAGCTGTTTTTT. Its protein is CASSLALTGELFF.

This chain connects TRBV29-1 to TRBJ2-2, with 8 nucleotides matching TRBD2. With V trimmed by 7 bases and J by 4 bases, 8 bases remained unmatched. Germline values: CDR1 SQVTM, CDR2 ANQGSEA. CDR3 length: 14 amino acids. CDR3 sequence: CSAGRGVPTGELFF. The CDR3, as DNA: TGCAGCGCCGGGAGGGGGGTTCCCACCGGGGAGCTGTTTTTT.

The chain combines TRBV4-1 with TRBJ2-7; D call uncertain. The V end lost 0 bases, the J end lost 2 bases, and 8 bases lay between the germline ends. This CDR3 has 14 amino acids. The V gene's germline CDR1 is MGHRA and CDR2 YSYEKL. The CDR3 here is CASSQDKGAYEQYF. The CDR3 DNA is TGCGCCAGCAGCCAAGACAAGGGTGCCTACGAGCAGTACTTC.